These 21 T cell receptor beta chains came from one sample sequenced in a study of cytomegalovirus exposure and HLA in healthy donors. Profiled with immunoSEQ multiplex PCR; TCRdb holds only in-frame clones, not every one. The top ten hold roughly 0.82% of the sample, which has a few hundred thousand clones, just over 85% seen once. Sample: PBMCs. These receptors were obtained from a woman between 18 and 29 years old in good health and CMV-seronegative.

This chain connects TRBV25-1 to TRBJ1-1, with unresolved D. This CDR3 comprises 15 residues. The V and J ends lost 6 bases and 1 base respectively, with 15 bases between them. Germline lookup yields CDR1 MGHDK and CDR2 SYGVNS. CDR3 nucleotide sequence: TGTGCCAGCAGCCACTCCTGGGCCCAGAACACTGAAGCTTTCTTT. Protein product: CASSHSWAQNTEAFF.

This clone was found a few times. The CDR3 loop is CASGPDYYTYEQYF. CDR3 nucleotide sequence: TGTGCCTCGGGGCCGGACTACTACACCTACGAGCAGTACTTC. The chain recombines TRBV28 with TRBJ2-7, with D perhaps matching TRBD2 (6 bases). The CDR3 spans 14 residues. The V end was cut by 11 bases, the J end by 2 bases, with 19 bases between. The germline V gene has CDR1 MDHEN and CDR2 SYDVKM.

About this clone: Compared with germline, one end of the junction differs, possibly owing to a read error. This chain uses TRBV6-1 with TRBJ2-1, with 7 positions matching TRBD2. This CDR3 is 16 amino acids long. CDR1 and CDR2 (germline): MNHNS, SASEGT. CDR3 loop: CASSEALAVGYIEQFF. CDR3 DNA sequence: TGTGCCAGCAGTGAGGCCCTAGCGGTGGGGTACATTGAGCAGTTCTTC.

V and J are TRBV5-1 and TRBJ1-2; the match to TRBD1 covers 7 bases. This CDR3 has 14 residues. Per the germline V gene, CDR1 is SGHRS and CDR2 is YFSETQ. The trim removed 1 base at V and 3 bases at J, leaving 3 bases unmatched. The CDR3 sequence: CASSLSGGHYGYTF. The CDR3 nucleotides read TGCGCCAGCAGCTTGTCAGGGGGTCACTATGGCTACACCTTC.

This chain links TRBV2 with TRBJ2-7; the D gene is possibly TRBD2 (6 bases). CDR3 length: 13 residues. V lost 3 bases, J lost 6 bases, and 12 bases lay in between. Germline lookup yields CDR1 SNHLY and CDR2 FYNNEI. The CDR3 DNA sequence: TGTGCCAGCAGTGACCTTGGGGGGATCGAGCAGTACTTC. Translation: CASSDLGGIEQYF. Complete variable domain (other parts from reference TRBV2 and TRBJ2-7): EPEVTQTPSHQVTQMGQEVILRCVPISNHLYFYWYRQILGQKVEFLVSFYNNEISEKSEIFDDQFSVERPDGSNFTLKIRSTKLEDSAMYFCASSDLGGIEQYFGPGTRLTVT.

This chain joins TRBV15 and TRBJ1-4; D perhaps matches TRBD1 (6 bases). The ends were cut back, 0 bases at V and 8 bases at J, with 16 bases in the middle. Germline assignment: CDR1 LNHNV and CDR2 YYDKDF (reference sequence). The CDR3 consists of 16 residues. This chain's CDR3 is CATSRDRRQDSEKLFF. The CDR3 DNA is TGTGCCACCAGCAGAGATCGCCGACAGGACTCCGAAAAACTGTTTTTT.

The chain combines TRBV5-1 with TRBJ2-3, with no clear D. Trimming stripped 5 bases from V and 1 base from J, with 11 bases between. CDR3 length equals 14 residues. Germline loops: CDR1 SGHRS, CDR2 YFSETQ. The CDR3 sequence: CASSPGSGTDTQYF. CDR3 sequence (DNA): TGCGCCAGCAGTCCCGGGTCTGGCACAGATACGCAGTATTTT.

The J gene is TRBJ2-1, the V gene TRBV15, with D possibly TRBD2 on 5 matching bases. Germline V gives CDR1 LNHNV, CDR2 YYDKDF (reference sequence). V was trimmed by 5 bases and J by 2 bases, leaving 7 bases between them. CDR3 length: 13 residues. The CDR3 loop is CATSSAAYNEQFF. In DNA, the CDR3 is TGTGCCACCAGCTCAGCGGCCTACAATGAGCAGTTCTTC.

The chain carries TRBV7-9 and TRBJ2-7; 8 bases align to TRBD2. Germline V CDR1 and CDR2: SEHNR, FQNEAQ (reference sequence). CDR3 length equals 15 residues. With V trimmed by 5 bases and J by 3 bases, 9 bases remained unmatched. Here the CDR3 reads CASSAGTRDYYEQYF. CDR3 DNA sequence: TGTGCCAGCAGCGCCGGGACTAGGGATTACTACGAGCAGTACTTC.

The genes are TRBV4-2 and TRBJ2-5; TRBD2 matches at 8 bases. Germline CDR1 LGHNA, CDR2 YNFKEQ. This CDR3 has 15 residues. Losses at the gene ends were 3 bases for V and 3 bases for J; bases not matched to a gene: 6. For the CDR3, the DNA is TGTGCCAGCAGCCATGGAGCGGGGGCTGAAGAGACCCAGTACTTC. Translating it yields CASSHGAGAEETQYF.

In DNA, the CDR3 is TGCAGCGTTCGTCCGGACAGGGGGACGGGGGAGCAGTACTTC. Protein: CSVRPDRGTGEQYF. The V gene is TRBV29-1, the J gene TRBJ2-7; 10 positions match TRBD1. Germline V gene lookup returns CDR1 SQVTM and CDR2 ANQGSEA. The trim removed 5 bases at V and 7 bases at J, leaving 11 bases unmatched. The CDR3 length is 14 residues.

The genes are TRBV7-6 and TRBJ2-7, with TRBD1 matching 8 bases. This CDR3 region has 15 residues. The germline V gene encodes CDR1 SGHVS and CDR2 FNYEAQ. Trimming at V came to 3 bases and at J to 7 bases, leaving 11 bases not matched to a gene. CDR3 protein: CASSFAGGLTMEQYF. Here the CDR3 DNA reads TGTGCCAGCAGCTTTGCAGGGGGCCTCACCATGGAGCAGTACTTC. Full variable domain (outside the CDR3, taken from reference TRBV7-6 and TRBJ2-7): GAGVSQSPRYKVTKRGQDVALRCDPISGHVSLYWYRQALGQGPEFLTYFNYEAQQDKSGLPNDRFSAERPEGSISTLTIQRTEQRDSAMYRCASSFAGGLTMEQYFGPGTRLTVT.

The gene calls are TRBV30 and TRBJ1-4; TRBD1 aligns across 10 bases. Per germline, CDR1 GTSNPN and CDR2 SVGIG (reference sequence). The CDR3 has 13 amino acids. The trim removed 3 bases at V and 8 bases at J, leaving 3 bases unmatched. In DNA form, the CDR3 reads TGTGCCTGGAGGGACAGGGGGGAGGAAAAACTGTTTTTT. This sequence encodes CAWRDRGEEKLFF.

Written as DNA, the CDR3 is TGTGCCAGCAGCTGGGGACTAGCGGGGGGGAGTACCTACGAGCAGTACTTC. This gives the protein CASSWGLAGGSTYEQYF. V gene TRBV28 combines with J gene TRBJ2-7, with TRBD2 identical over 16 bases. The CDR3 covers 17 residues. The germline V gene encodes CDR1 MDHEN and CDR2 SYDVKM. Trimming cost V 6 bases and J 2 bases; bases outside gene matches: 7.

This clone has only a few counts. The rearrangement joins TRBV5-1 to TRBJ2-1; 7 bases align to TRBD2. CDR1 is SGHRS and CDR2 is YFSETQ in the germline V gene. The J segment lost 6 bases and the V segment lost 0 bases, leaving 3 bases of the junction unmatched. CDR3 length equals 14 residues. The CDR3 loop reads CASSLGTRGNEQFF. As DNA, the CDR3 is TGCGCCAGCAGCTTGGGGACTAGGGGCAATGAGCAGTTCTTC.

The chain links TRBV2 to TRBJ2-3; 9 bases line up with TRBD2. CDR3 length: 16 amino acids. Unmatched junction bases numbered 8, after V lost 7 bases and J lost 0 bases. CDR1 and CDR2 from the germline V gene are SNHLY and FYNNEI. The CDR3 DNA follows: TGTGCCAGCACCAGGGCGGGGGGGCCTAGCACAGATACGCAGTATTTT. Translating gives CASTRAGGPSTDTQYF.

This clone was picked up a small number of times. The chain has TRBV2 and TRBJ1-1; no definite D call. Per the germline V gene, CDR1 is SNHLY and CDR2 is FYNNEI. Trimming left V 7 bases short and J 7 bases short, with 13 bases between. This CDR3 contains 12 residues. CDR3 nucleotides: TGTGCCAGCATTGTAGAGGATATTGAAGCTTTCTTT. Translated, it gives CASIVEDIEAFF.

V is TRBV21-1 and J is TRBJ1-2; the table calls TRBD1, which could not be checked here. TRBV21-1 is termed a pseudogene. The CDR3 is 15 amino acids. The CDR3 spells CASSKTRQGVNGYTF. The CDR3 DNA is TGTGCCAGCAGCAAAACCCGACAGGGTGTAAATGGCTACACCTTC.

The chain couples TRBV4-1 to TRBJ1-5; D is perhaps TRBD1 (6 bases). The germline V and J ends were trimmed by 2 bases and 3 bases, with 11 bases remaining between them. In germline, CDR1 is MGHRA, CDR2 YSYEKL. CDR3 length: 15 residues. The chain's CDR3 is CASSQKQGNNQPQHF. In nucleotides, the CDR3 is TGCGCCAGCAGCCAAAAACAGGGAAACAATCAGCCCCAGCATTTT.

The chain combines TRBV4-1 with TRBJ2-4, with a weak D call TRBD2 (6 bases). The CDR3 length is 17 residues. V shed 3 bases and J shed 2 bases, with 17 bases lying between them. CDR1 MGHRA and CDR2 YSYEKL come from the germline V gene. DNA of the CDR3: TGCGCCAGCAGCCACGGTCTCGCGGCGGGGTCCAAAAACATTCAGTACTTC. Protein: CASSHGLAAGSKNIQYF.

The V gene is TRBV13, the J gene TRBJ2-7; the D is unclear. This CDR3 has 13 amino acids. The germline CDR1 and CDR2 sequences are PRHDT and FYEKMQ (reference sequence). The V end was cut by 5 bases, the J end by 7 bases, with 15 bases between. The CDR3 loop reads CASSPGPTKEQYF. The CDR3, as DNA: TGTGCCAGCAGCCCGGGTCCTACGAAAGAGCAGTACTTC.